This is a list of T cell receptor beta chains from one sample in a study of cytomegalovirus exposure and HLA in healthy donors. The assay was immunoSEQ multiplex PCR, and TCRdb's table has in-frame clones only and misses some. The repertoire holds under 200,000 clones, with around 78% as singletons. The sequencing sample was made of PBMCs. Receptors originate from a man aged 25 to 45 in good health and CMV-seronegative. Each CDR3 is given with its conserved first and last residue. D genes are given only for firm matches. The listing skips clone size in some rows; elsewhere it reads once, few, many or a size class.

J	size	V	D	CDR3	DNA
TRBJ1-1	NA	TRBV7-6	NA	CASSLGQMNTEAFF	TGTGCCAGCAGCTTGGGACAAATGAACACTGAAGCTTTCTTT
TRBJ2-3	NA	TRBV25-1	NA	CASSEIIDTQYF	TGTGCCAGCAGTGAAATCATAGATACGCAGTATTTT
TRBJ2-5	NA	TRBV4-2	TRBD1	CASSAPGGWETQYF	TGTGCCAGCAGCGCCCCAGGGGGCTGGGAGACCCAGTACTTC
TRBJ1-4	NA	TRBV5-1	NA	CASSLERVRSNEKLFF	TGCGCCAGCAGCTTGGAGCGAGTGCGGTCTAATGAAAAACTGTTTTTT
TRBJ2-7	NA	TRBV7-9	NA	CASSPPTPPYEQYF	TGTGCCAGCAGCCCACCGACACCTCCCTACGAGCAGTACTTC
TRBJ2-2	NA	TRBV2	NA	CASMVGTNTGELFF	TGTGCCAGCATGGTCGGGACTAACACCGGGGAGCTGTTTTTT
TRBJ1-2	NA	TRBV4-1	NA	CASSQVQHVDGYTF	TGCGCCAGCAGCCAAGTGCAACATGTCGATGGCTACACCTTC
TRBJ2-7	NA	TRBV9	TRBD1	CASSVRDRGTYEQYF	TGTGCCAGCAGCGTCCGGGACAGGGGGACCTACGAGCAGTACTTC
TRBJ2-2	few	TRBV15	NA	CATSRDAGQRNTGELFF	TGTGCCACCAGCAGAGATGCTGGGCAGAGAAACACCGGGGAGCTGTTTTTT
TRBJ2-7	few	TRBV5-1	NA	CASSLAEGYEQYF	TGCGCCAGCAGCTTGGCCGAGGGTTACGAGCAGTACTTC
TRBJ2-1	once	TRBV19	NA	CACCRDGSFVLPNEQFF	TGTGCCTGTTGTCGCGACGGGAGTTTTGTTCTGCCCAATGAGCAGTTCTTC
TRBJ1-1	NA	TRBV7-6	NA	CASSAGPTEAFF	TGTGCCAGCAGCGCAGGGCCCACTGAAGCTTTCTTT
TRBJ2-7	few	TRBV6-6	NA	CASGPGAYEQYF	TGTGCCAGCGGCCCGGGAGCCTACGAGCAGTACTTC
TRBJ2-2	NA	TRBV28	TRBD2	CASFASRGLAGGPNTGELFF	TGTGCCAGTTTTGCGAGCCGGGGACTAGCGGGAGGGCCGAACACCGGGGAGCTGTTTTTT
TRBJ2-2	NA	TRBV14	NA	CASSQDHRRNTGELFF	TGTGCCAGCAGCCAAGATCACAGGAGGAACACCGGGGAGCTGTTTTTT